This T cell receptor beta chain was sequenced during a study of PD-1 blockade in classical Hodgkin lymphoma. Study information: The patients were dosed with nivolumab 3 mg/kg, infused intravenously every 2 weeks.

CDR3 size: 14 residues. Germline CDR1 and CDR2: SGHDT and YYEEEE. Trimming removed 2 bases at V and 6 bases at J, with 11 bases between. As regards this clone: What it binds is unknown.

Each patient's relapse followed autologous stem cell transplantation, and brentuximab vedotin exposure varied. Study observations and caveats: The study reported lower baseline TCR diversity in newly diagnosed patients than in healthy donors. The repertoire differences lack a defined cause, possibly disease activity or prior therapy. By cycle point C4D1, TCR diversity had risen significantly in CD4+ cells (but not CD8+ cells).

The method was immunoSEQ multiplex PCR; TCRdb's version includes in-frame clones alone and lacks a portion of them. The table shows about 27,000 clones, with about 78% occurring only once. This sample comprised peripheral blood mononuclear cells (PBMCs), obtained before the second cycle of nivolumab. This TCR came from a human donor with classical Hodgkin lymphoma. J is TRBJ2-2 and V is TRBV5-6; D perhaps matches TRBD2 (5 bases). The CDR3 region has the DNA TGTGCCAGCAGCTTCGGGGTAAAGGCCGGGGAGCTGTTTTTT. Translated: CASSFGVKAGELFF.